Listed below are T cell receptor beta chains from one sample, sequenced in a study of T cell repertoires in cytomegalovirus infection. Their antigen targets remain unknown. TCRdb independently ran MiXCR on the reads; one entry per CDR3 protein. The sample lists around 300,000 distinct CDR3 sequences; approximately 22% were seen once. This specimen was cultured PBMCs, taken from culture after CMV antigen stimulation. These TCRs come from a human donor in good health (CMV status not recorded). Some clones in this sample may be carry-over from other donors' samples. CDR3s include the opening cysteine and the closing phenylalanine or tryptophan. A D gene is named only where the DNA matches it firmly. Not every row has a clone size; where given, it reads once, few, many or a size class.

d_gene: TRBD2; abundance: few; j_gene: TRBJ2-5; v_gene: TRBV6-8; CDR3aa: CASSYTSGRTYQETQYF; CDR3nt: TGTGCCAGCAGTTACACTAGCGGGAGGACTTACCAAGAGACCCAGTACTTC
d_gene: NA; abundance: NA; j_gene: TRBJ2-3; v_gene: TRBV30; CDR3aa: CASEPGTDTQYF; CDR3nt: TGTGCCTCCGAACCGGGCACAGATACGCAGTATTTT
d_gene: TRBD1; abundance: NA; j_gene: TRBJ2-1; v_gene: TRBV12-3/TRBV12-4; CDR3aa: CASTLWTGAYNEQFF; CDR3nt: TGTGCCAGCACCCTCTGGACAGGGGCTTACAATGAGCAGTTCTTC
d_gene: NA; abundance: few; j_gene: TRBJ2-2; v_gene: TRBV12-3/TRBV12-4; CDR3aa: CASSPNAGELFF; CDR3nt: TGTGCCAGCAGCCCTAATGCCGGGGAGCTGTTTTTT
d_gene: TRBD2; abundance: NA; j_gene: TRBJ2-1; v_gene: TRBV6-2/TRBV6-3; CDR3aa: CASSFELPTSGPYNEQFF; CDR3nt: TGTGCCAGCAGTTTCGAACTCCCGACTAGCGGGCCCTACAATGAGCAGTTCTTC
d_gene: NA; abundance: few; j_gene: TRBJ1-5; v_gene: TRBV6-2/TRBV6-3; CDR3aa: CASSYPQGIIVQPQHF; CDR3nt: TGTGCCAGCAGTTACCCCCAGGGGATTATAGTTCAGCCCCAGCATTTT
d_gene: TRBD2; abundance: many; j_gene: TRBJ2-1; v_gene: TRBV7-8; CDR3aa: CASSPQGGSGDEQFF; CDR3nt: TGTGCCAGCAGCCCACAAGGCGGGAGCGGCGATGAGCAGTTCTTC
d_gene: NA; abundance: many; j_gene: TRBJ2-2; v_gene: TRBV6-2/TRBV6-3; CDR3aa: CASSHGTGELFF; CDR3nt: TGTGCCAGTTCCCACGGCACCGGGGAGCTGTTTTTT
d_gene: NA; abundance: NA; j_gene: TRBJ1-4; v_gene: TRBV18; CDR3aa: CASSPREPRLGEKLFF; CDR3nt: TGTGCCAGCTCACCACGGGAGCCTCGTTTGGGGGAAAAACTGTTTTTT
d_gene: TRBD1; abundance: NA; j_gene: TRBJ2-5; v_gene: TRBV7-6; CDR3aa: CASSLAGQGETQYF; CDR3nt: TGTGCCAGCAGCTTGGCCGGACAGGGTGAGACCCAGTACTTC
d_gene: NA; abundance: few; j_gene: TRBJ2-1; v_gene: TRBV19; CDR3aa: CASSIHRQGLNEQFF; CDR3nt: TGTGCCAGTAGTATCCACAGGCAGGGCCTCAATGAGCAGTTCTTC
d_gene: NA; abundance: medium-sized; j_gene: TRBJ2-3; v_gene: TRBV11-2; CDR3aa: CASSLDSQRASTDTQYF; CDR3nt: TGTGCCAGCAGCTTAGATTCGCAGCGGGCTAGCACAGATACGCAGTATTTT
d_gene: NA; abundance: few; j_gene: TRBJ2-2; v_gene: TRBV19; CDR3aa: CASSMQDGELFF; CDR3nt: TGTGCCAGTAGTATGCAGGACGGGGAGCTGTTTTTT
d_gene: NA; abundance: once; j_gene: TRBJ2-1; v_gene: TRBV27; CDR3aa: CASSLRVGRDEQFF; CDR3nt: TGTGCCAGCAGTTTGCGGGTAGGAAGGGATGAGCAGTTCTTC
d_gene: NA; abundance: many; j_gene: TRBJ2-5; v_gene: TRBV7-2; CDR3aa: CASSLLFGETQYF; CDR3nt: TGTGCCAGCAGCCTACTTTTCGGAGAGACCCAGTACTTC
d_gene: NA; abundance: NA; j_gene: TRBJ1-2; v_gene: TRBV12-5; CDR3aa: CASGLASTRIYTF; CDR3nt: TGTGCTAGTGGTTTGGCCTCTACTCGGATCTACACCTTC
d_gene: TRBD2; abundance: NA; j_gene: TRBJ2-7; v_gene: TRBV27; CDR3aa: CASRSTGTSGYEQYF; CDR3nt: TGTGCCAGCAGATCTACCGGGACTAGCGGCTACGAGCAGTACTTC
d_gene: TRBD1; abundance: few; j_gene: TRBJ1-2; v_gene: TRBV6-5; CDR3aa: CASSSPWDRGSNYGYTF; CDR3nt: TGTGCCAGCAGTTCTCCGTGGGACAGGGGAAGTAACTATGGCTACACCTTC
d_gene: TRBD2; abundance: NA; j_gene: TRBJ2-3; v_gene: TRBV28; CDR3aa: CASSPGTSGRPTDTQYF; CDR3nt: TGTGCCAGCAGTCCGGGGACTAGCGGGAGACCCACAGATACGCAGTATTTT
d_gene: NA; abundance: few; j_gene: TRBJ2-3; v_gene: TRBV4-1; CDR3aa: CASSEIRVRADTQYF; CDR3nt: TGCGCCAGCAGCGAAATTCGGGTCCGGGCAGATACGCAGTATTTT
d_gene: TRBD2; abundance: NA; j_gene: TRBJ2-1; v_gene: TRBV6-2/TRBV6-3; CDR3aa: CASSRGLAGTLYNEQSF; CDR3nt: TGTGCCAGCTCGAGGGGGCTAGCGGGGACCCTCTACAATGAGCAGTCCTTC
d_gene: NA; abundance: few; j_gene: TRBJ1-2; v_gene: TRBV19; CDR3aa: CASSPRGRGADYGYTF; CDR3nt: TGTGCCAGTAGTCCCCGAGGGAGGGGAGCAGACTATGGCTACACCTTC
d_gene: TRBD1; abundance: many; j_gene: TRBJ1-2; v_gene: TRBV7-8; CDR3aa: CASSRPDRGDYGYTF; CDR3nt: TGTGCCAGCAGCCGACCTGACAGGGGCGACTATGGCTACACCTTC
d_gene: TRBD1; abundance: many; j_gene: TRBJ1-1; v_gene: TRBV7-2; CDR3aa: CASSSQQGAEAFF; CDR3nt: TGTGCCAGCAGCTCACAACAGGGGGCTGAAGCTTTCTTT
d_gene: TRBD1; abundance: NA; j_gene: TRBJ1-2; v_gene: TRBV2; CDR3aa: CAKSDRVGGYTF; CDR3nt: TGTGCCAAATCAGACAGGGTCGGTGGCTACACCTTC
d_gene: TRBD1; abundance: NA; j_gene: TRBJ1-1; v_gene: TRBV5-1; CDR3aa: CASSPRRQGNTEAFF; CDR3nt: TGCGCCAGCAGCCCCCGGAGACAGGGGAACACTGAAGCTTTCTTT
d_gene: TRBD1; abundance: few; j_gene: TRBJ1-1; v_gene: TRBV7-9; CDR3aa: CASSSPLTGVNTEAFF; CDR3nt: TGTGCCAGCAGCTCTCCCTTGACAGGGGTGAACACTGAAGCTTTCTTT
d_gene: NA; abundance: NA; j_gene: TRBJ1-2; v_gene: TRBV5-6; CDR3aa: CASSLPGLSDGYTF; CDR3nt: TGTGCCAGCAGCCTACCGGGACTTTCTGACGGCTACACCTTC
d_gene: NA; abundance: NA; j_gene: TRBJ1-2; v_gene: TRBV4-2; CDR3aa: CASSQDQWSYGYTF; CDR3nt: TGTGCCAGCAGCCAAGATCAGTGGAGCTATGGCTACACCTTC
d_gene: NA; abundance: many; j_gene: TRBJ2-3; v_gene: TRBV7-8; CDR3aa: CASSLVAGRLATDTQYF; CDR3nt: TGTGCCAGCAGCTTAGTGGCGGGACGCCTAGCGACAGATACGCAGTATTTT
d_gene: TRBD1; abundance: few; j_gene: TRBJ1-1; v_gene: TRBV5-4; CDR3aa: CASSLDPSTGITEAFF; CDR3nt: TGTGCCAGCAGCTTGGACCCCTCGACAGGGATCACTGAAGCTTTCTTT
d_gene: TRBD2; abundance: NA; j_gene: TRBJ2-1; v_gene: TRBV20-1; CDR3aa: CSARTSPGLAGGPLGNEQFF; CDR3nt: TGCAGTGCTAGAACGTCCCCGGGACTAGCGGGAGGGCCCCTGGGCAATGAGCAGTTCTTC
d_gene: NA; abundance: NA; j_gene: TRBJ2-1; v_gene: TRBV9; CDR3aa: CASSVESGDDEQFF; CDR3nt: TGTGCCAGCAGCGTAGAATCTGGGGACGATGAGCAGTTCTTC
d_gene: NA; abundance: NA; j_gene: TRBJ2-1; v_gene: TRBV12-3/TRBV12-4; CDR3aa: CASTVDEQFF; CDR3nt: TGTGCCAGCACAGTCGATGAGCAGTTCTTC
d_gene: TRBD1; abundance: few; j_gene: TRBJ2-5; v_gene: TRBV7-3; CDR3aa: CASSLTGTGVETQYF; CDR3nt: TGTGCCAGCAGCTTAACCGGGACAGGGGTAGAGACCCAGTACTTC
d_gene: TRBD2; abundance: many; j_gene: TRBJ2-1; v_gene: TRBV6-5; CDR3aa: CASSYSALAGDEQFF; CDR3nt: TGTGCCAGCAGTTACTCGGCACTAGCGGGGGATGAGCAGTTCTTC
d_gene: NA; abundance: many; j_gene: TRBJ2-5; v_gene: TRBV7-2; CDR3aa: CASSLFGETQYF; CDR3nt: TGTGCCAGCAGCTTATTTGGAGAGACCCAGTACTTC
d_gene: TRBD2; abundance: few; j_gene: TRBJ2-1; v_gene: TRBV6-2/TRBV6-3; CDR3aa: CASSYRAERGGFF; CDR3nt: TGTGCCAGCAGTTACCGAGCGGAGCGCGGGGGGTTCTTC
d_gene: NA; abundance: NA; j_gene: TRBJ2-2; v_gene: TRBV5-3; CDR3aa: CASSLVRAGVGELFF; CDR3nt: TGTGCCAGCAGCTTGGTTCGGGCAGGGGTCGGGGAGCTGTTTTTT
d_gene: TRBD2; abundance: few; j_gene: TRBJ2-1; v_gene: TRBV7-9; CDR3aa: CASSGPQREGQVKTYNEQFF; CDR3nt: TGTGCCAGCAGCGGTCCACAGCGGGAGGGCCAGGTAAAGACCTACAATGAGCAGTTCTTC
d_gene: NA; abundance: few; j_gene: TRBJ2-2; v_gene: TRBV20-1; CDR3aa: CSAKGYGELFF; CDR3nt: TGCAGTGCTAAGGGTTACGGGGAGCTGTTTTTT
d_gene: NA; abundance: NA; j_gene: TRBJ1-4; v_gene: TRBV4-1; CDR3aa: CASSQPGQTNEKLFF; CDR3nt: TGCGCCAGCAGCCAACCTGGACAGACTAATGAAAAACTGTTTTTT
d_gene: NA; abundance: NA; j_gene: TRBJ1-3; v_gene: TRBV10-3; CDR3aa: CAISGTGSSGNTIYF; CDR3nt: TGTGCCATCAGTGGAACGGGGAGCTCTGGAAACACCATATATTTT
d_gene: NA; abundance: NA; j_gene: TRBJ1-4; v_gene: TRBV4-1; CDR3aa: CASSQDPGTNEKLFF; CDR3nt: TGCGCCAGCAGCCAAGATCCAGGCACTAATGAAAAACTGTTTTTT
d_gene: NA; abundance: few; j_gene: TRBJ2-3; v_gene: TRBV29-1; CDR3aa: CSVLGASTPYTDTQYF; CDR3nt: TGCAGCGTCCTTGGGGCTTCCACACCATACACAGATACGCAGTATTTT
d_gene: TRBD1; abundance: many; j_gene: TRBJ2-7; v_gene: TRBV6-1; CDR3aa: CASNLGQGYEQYF; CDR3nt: TGTGCCAGCAACCTGGGACAGGGCTACGAGCAGTACTTC